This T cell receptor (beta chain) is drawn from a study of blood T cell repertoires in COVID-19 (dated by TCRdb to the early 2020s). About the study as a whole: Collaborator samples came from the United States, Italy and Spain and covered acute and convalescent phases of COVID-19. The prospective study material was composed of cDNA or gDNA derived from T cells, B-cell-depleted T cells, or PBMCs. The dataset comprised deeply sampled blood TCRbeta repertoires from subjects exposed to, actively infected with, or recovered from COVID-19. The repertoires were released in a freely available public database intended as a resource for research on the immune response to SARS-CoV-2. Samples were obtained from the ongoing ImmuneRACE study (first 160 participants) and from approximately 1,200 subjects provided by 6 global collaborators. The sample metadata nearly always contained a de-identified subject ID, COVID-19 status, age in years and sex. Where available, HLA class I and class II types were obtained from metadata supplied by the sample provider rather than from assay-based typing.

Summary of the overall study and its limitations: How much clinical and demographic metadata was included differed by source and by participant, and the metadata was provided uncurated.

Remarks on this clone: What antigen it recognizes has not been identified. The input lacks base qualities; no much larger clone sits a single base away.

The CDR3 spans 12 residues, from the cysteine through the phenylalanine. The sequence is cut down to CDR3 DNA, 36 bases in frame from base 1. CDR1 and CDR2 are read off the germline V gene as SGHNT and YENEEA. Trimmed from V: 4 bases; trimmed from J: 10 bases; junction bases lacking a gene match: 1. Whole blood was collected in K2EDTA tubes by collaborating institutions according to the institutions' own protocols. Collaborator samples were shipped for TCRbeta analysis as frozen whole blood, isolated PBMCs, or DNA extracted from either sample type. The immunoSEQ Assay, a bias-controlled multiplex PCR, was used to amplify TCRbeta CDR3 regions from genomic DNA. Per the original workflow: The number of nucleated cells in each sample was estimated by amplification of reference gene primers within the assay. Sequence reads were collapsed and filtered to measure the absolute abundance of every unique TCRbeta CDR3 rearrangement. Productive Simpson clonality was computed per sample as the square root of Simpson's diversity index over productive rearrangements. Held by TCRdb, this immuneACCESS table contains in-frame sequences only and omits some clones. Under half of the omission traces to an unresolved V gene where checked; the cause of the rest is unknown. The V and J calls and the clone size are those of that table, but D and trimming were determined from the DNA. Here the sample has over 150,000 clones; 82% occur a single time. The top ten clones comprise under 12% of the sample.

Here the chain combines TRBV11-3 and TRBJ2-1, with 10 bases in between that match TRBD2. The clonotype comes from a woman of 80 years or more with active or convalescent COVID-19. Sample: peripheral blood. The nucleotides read TGTGCCAGCAGCTCACTAGCGGGAGAGCAGTTCTTC. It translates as CASSSLAGEQFF. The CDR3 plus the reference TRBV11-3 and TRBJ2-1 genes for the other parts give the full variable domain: EAGVVQSPRYKIIEKKQPVAFWCNPISGHNTLYWYLQNLGQGPELLIRYENEEAVDDSQLPKDRFSAERLKGVDSTLKIQPAELGDSAVYLCASSSLAGEQFFGPGTRLTVL.